Each of the 20 T cell receptor beta chains below was sequenced from the same sample in a study of cytomegalovirus exposure and HLA in healthy donors. PCR primers comprised 60 Vbeta and 13 Jbeta primers. Measured with immunoSEQ multiplex PCR; TCRdb has only the in-frame clones, and not every one. The sample holds 160,000 or so clones, around 84% seen once. Sequenced material: PBMCs. Every receptor here comes from a woman between 40 and 50 years old in good health and CMV-seronegative.

This clone was counted many times. The chain's CDR3 is CASSLGGQPEKLFF. The CDR3 coding sequence is TGTGCCAGCAGCTTGGGGGGACAGCCCGAAAAACTGTTTTTT. The chain combines TRBV5-8 with TRBJ1-4; the match to TRBD1 covers 7 bases. Germline V gives CDR1 SGHTS, CDR2 YDEGEE. The CDR3 extends over 14 amino acids. Losses at the gene ends were 0 bases for V and 8 bases for J; bases not matched to a gene: 4. Drawing the rest from reference TRBV5-8 and TRBJ1-4, the complete variable domain is EAGVTQSPTHLIKTRGQQATLRCSPISGHTSVYWYQQALGLGLQFLLWYDEGEERNRGNFPPRFSGRQFPNYSSELNVNALELEDSALYLCASSLGGQPEKLFFGSGTQLSVL.

This chain uses TRBV6-6 with TRBJ2-1; no reliable D call. This CDR3 region has 15 residues. V was cut by 2 bases and J by 3 bases, with 11 bases left in between. Germline lookup yields CDR1 MNHNY and CDR2 SVGAGI (reference sequence). Here the CDR3 reads CASSYGTQVYNEQFF. The CDR3 coding sequence is TGTGCCAGCAGTTACGGTACCCAGGTCTACAATGAGCAGTTCTTC.

The chain is built from TRBV11-3 and TRBJ2-1; 8 bases are a match to TRBD2. The CDR3 is 17 amino acids. After removal of 0 bases from V and 4 bases from J, the junction contained 8 bases not matched to a gene. The V gene's germline CDR1 is SGHNT and CDR2 YENEEA. CDR3 amino acids: CASSLEGAGGHYNEQFF. CDR3 nucleotide sequence: TGTGCCAGCAGCTTAGAAGGGGCGGGGGGCCATTACAATGAGCAGTTCTTC.

The table lists this clone with a count of one. The V call is TRBV6-5, the J call TRBJ1-5, with 9 bases that match TRBD1. Germline-derived CDR1 and CDR2 are MNHEY and SVGAGI. Losses at the gene ends were 5 bases for V and 3 bases for J; bases not matched to a gene: 2. The CDR3 spans 14 residues. CDR3 sequence reads: CASSGQGYNQPQHF. In DNA form, the CDR3 reads TGTGCCAGCAGTGGACAGGGGTACAATCAGCCCCAGCATTTT.

V usage is TRBV7-8 and J usage is TRBJ2-7, with D perhaps TRBD2 (5 bases). The germline CDR1 and CDR2 sequences are SGHVS and FQNEAQ. The CDR3 is 16 amino acids. Trimming took off 1 base at V and 6 bases at J, with 19 bases between the two ends. The DNA of the CDR3 is TGTGCCAGCAGCTTAGAGTTCGTGGGAGTGGTGAGCGAGCAGTACTTC. This sequence encodes CASSLEFVGVVSEQYF.

The chain carries TRBV27 and TRBJ2-1; 10 bases are shared with TRBD2. This CDR3 has 15 residues. Germline-derived CDR1 and CDR2 are MNHEY and SMNVEV (reference sequence). The junction had 9 bases not matched to a gene; V was cut back by 6 bases and J by 7 bases. The CDR3, as DNA: TGTGCCAGCAGGGATAGCGGGGGGCGATTGAATGAGCAGTTCTTC. Translating it yields CASRDSGGRLNEQFF.

The rearrangement links TRBV5-6 to TRBJ1-2, with TRBD1 identical over 7 bases. J gave up 0 bases and V 0 bases, and 2 bases lay outside the gene matches. The CDR3 has 15 residues. Germline assignment: CDR1 SGHDT and CDR2 YYEEEE. CDR3 region: CASSLGDRSNYGYTF. The DNA of the CDR3 is TGTGCCAGCAGCTTGGGGGACAGATCTAACTATGGCTACACCTTC.

V usage is TRBV7-8 and J usage is TRBJ2-1, with a tentative D call TRBD2 (5 bases). Trimming removed 1 base from V and 4 bases from J, with 20 bases in between. CDR3 length: 18 amino acids. Germline V CDR1 and CDR2: SGHVS, FQNEAQ. The CDR3 DNA is TGTGCCAGCAGCTTAGTAAGGTTTGGTCTAGCAGATTACAATGAGCAGTTCTTC. Its protein product is CASSLVRFGLADYNEQFF.

The V call is TRBV5-1, the J call TRBJ1-2, with D maybe TRBD1 (6 bases). The CDR3 is made up of 17 amino acids. Trimming left V 0 bases short and J 4 bases short, with 19 bases between. Germline CDR1 reads SGHRS; CDR2 reads YFSETQ. CDR3 DNA sequence: TGCGCCAGCAGCTTGGGCGCAGACGGACGGACAGTCTATGGCTACACCTTC. This encodes CASSLGADGRTVYGYTF.

The genes are TRBV4-1 and TRBJ1-5, with D hard to call. The ends were cut back, 1 base at V and 9 bases at J, with 16 bases in the middle. The length of the CDR3 is 15 residues. Germline CDR1 reads MGHRA; CDR2 reads YSYEKL. The CDR3 is CASSQVLAPTGPQHF. The CDR3 DNA reads TGCGCCAGCAGCCAAGTTTTAGCACCAACGGGGCCCCAGCATTTT.

The J gene is TRBJ1-2, the V gene TRBV5-4; 8 bases are a match to TRBD1. Germline V gene lookup returns CDR1 SGHNT and CDR2 YYREEE (reference sequence). V lost 1 base, J lost 4 bases, and 6 bases stayed unmatched. The CDR3 extends over 15 amino acids. The CDR3 sequence is CASSLSQGASYGYTF. The CDR3 nucleotides read TGTGCCAGCAGCTTGTCCCAGGGGGCGAGCTATGGCTACACCTTC.

This clone was seen once. The chain uses TRBV2 and TRBJ1-4; D possibly corresponds to TRBD1 (5 bases). Germline lookup yields CDR1 SNHLY and CDR2 FYNNEI. V gave up 6 bases and J gave up 8 bases, with 19 bases separating them. The CDR3 has 15 residues. DNA of the CDR3: TGTGCCAGCAGGTCCCCGACAGTGGGGAAAGAAAAACTGTTTTTT. It codes for CASRSPTVGKEKLFF.

The gene calls are TRBV9 and TRBJ1-6; perhaps TRBD1 as D (6 bases). Trimming took 0 bases from V and 0 from J, leaving 13 bases between them. The CDR3 has 18 amino acids. CDR1 SGDLS and CDR2 YYNGEE come from the germline V gene. The CDR3 sequence: CASSVAQGRGSYNSPLHF. The CDR3 DNA is TGTGCCAGCAGCGTAGCTCAGGGCAGGGGCTCCTATAATTCACCCCTCCACTTT. Complete variable domain (other parts from reference TRBV9 and TRBJ1-6): DSGVTQTPKHLITATGQRVTLRCSPRSGDLSVYWYQQSLDQGLQFLIQYYNGEERAKGNILERFSAQQFPDLHSELNLSSLELGDSALYFCASSVAQGRGSYNSPLHFGNGTRLTVT.

This clone was found a few times. This rearrangement joins TRBV7-6 to TRBJ2-5; the match to TRBD2 covers 7 bases. CDR1 is SGHVS, CDR2 FNYEAQ, per germline. V was clipped by 1 base and J by 2 bases; unmatched bases: 7. The CDR3 runs 16 residues. CDR3 DNA: TGTGCCAGCAGCTTAGGCTTCGGGGGAGGGCAAGAGACCCAGTACTTC. Its protein product is CASSLGFGGGQETQYF.

The CDR3 spells CASRIGQGGNEKLFF. CDR3 sequence (DNA): TGTGCCAGTAGGATTGGACAGGGTGGAAATGAAAAACTGTTTTTT. This rearrangement joins TRBV19 to TRBJ1-4; 8 nucleotides line up with TRBD1. Germline V CDR1 and CDR2: LNHDA, SQIVND (reference sequence). V trimming: 6 bases; J trimming: 5 bases; junction bases outside the gene matches: 8. The CDR3 is made up of 15 amino acids.

This clone has a count of ten or more. This rearrangement joins TRBV15 to TRBJ1-1, with no clear D. The CDR3 spans 14 residues. CDR1 LNHNV and CDR2 YYDKDF come from the germline V gene (reference sequence). Trimming cost V 1 base and J 5 bases, with 11 bases left between them. CDR3 sequence (DNA): TGTGCCACCAGCAGAGGGTACCGAGGAACTGAAGCTTTCTTT. Its protein is CATSRGYRGTEAFF.

The rearrangement joins TRBV2 to TRBJ1-6; D ambiguous. The CDR3 runs 14 residues. Germline assignment: CDR1 SNHLY and CDR2 FYNNEI. Trimming took off 6 bases at V and 0 bases at J, with 6 bases between the two ends. The CDR3 sequence: CASRGSSYNSPLHF. CDR3 sequence (DNA): TGTGCCAGCAGGGGGAGCTCCTATAATTCACCCCTCCACTTT.

The rearrangement links TRBV9 to TRBJ2-7, with 11 nucleotides matching TRBD1. Germline assignment: CDR1 SGDLS and CDR2 YYNGEE. The CDR3 loop spans 15 amino acids. Trimming took 3 bases from V and 5 from J; bases not matched to a gene: 7. The CDR3 DNA follows: TGTGCCAGCAGCGCTAGGACAGGGGGCGAAAACGAGCAGTACTTC. Translated: CASSARTGGENEQYF.

By share, this clone counts as large. The gene calls are TRBV19 and TRBJ1-5; a possible D gene is TRBD1 (5 bases). This CDR3 is built from 15 residues. V dropped 7 bases and J dropped 6 bases, with 19 bases sitting between them. Germline CDR1 LNHDA, CDR2 SQIVND (reference sequence). CDR3 in DNA: TGTGCCAGTACGTTGGCAGGGTATGTAGGTCAGCCCCAGCATTTT. It is translated as CASTLAGYVGQPQHF.

This clone was seen only a few times. This chain links TRBV5-6 with TRBJ2-6; tentatively, D is TRBD2 (5 bases). With 2 bases removed from V and 0 bases from J, the gap between germline ends came to 6 bases. CDR3 size: 15 residues. CDR1 SGHDT and CDR2 YYEEEE come from the germline V gene. CDR3 protein: CASSFGVSGANVLTF. In nucleotides, the CDR3 is TGTGCCAGCAGCTTCGGGGTCTCTGGGGCCAACGTCCTGACTTTC.